A selection of T cell receptor beta chains follows, all from one sample in a study of blood T cell repertoires in COVID-19. Clones were sequenced by immunoSEQ multiplex PCR, and TCRdb holds only the in-frame ones, with some missing. The repertoire holds under 150,000 clones, with approximately 84% as singletons. Sequences were obtained from peripheral blood. These TCRs come from a man aged 50-60 years with acute or convalescent COVID-19. The CDR3 runs from the conserved cysteine through the conserved F or W. D genes are given only for firm matches. Rows may omit the clone size; those that give it use once, few, many or a size class.

d_call	cdr3_length	clone_size	j_call	v_call	cdr3_aa	cdr3_nt
NA	15	once	TRBJ2-3	TRBV24-1	CATSDLRSPSDTQYF	TGTGCCACCAGTGACCTGAGGTCCCCAAGCGATACGCAGTATTTT
NA	14	NA	TRBJ2-1	TRBV6-6	CASRGPSPYNEQFF	TGTGCCAGCAGGGGGCCCAGCCCCTACAATGAGCAGTTCTTC
NA	18	few	TRBJ1-5	TRBV19	CASSTGPSSGYSNQPQHF	TGTGCCAGTAGTACGGGACCGTCAAGCGGGTATAGCAATCAGCCCCAGCATTTT
TRBD1	19	NA	TRBJ2-6	TRBV5-6	CASSSLTGQVVSGANVLTF	TGTGCCAGCAGCTCCCTGACCGGACAGGTAGTCTCTGGGGCCAACGTCCTGACTTTC
TRBD1	15	NA	TRBJ1-5	TRBV9	CASSEGGFSNQPQHF	TGTGCCAGCAGCGAAGGGGGCTTCAGCAATCAGCCCCAGCATTTT
TRBD2	19	NA	TRBJ2-1	TRBV28	CASSYPALWTSGGYNEQFF	TGTGCCAGCAGTTACCCCGCCTTGTGGACTAGCGGGGGCTACAATGAGCAGTTCTTC
TRBD1	15	NA	TRBJ2-5	TRBV7-3	CASSLGQGGAETQYF	TGTGCCAGCAGCCTGGGACAGGGGGGAGCAGAGACCCAGTACTTC
TRBD1	12	NA	TRBJ1-2	TRBV12-3/TRBV12-4	CASRPTGRGYTF	TGTGCCAGCAGGCCGACAGGGAGGGGCTACACCTTC
TRBD2	18	few	TRBJ2-3	TRBV19	CASSVSSGGDPSTDTQYF	TGTGCCAGTAGTGTATCAAGCGGGGGAGATCCTAGCACAGATACGCAGTATTTT
TRBD1	15	NA	TRBJ1-2	TRBV7-2	CASSPPGQGPSGYTF	TGTGCCAGCAGCCCTCCGGGACAGGGGCCCTCTGGCTACACCTTC
TRBD1	16	NA	TRBJ1-4	TRBV27	CASSSGDGTGYEKLFF	TGTGCCAGCAGTTCCGGGGACGGGACAGGGTATGAAAAACTGTTTTTT
NA	14	NA	TRBJ1-3	TRBV27	CASSLRRGGNTIYF	TGTGCCAGCAGTTTAAGGAGGGGAGGAAACACCATATATTTT
TRBD2	13	NA	TRBJ2-1	TRBV5-1	CASSRREGNEQFF	TGCGCCAGCAGCCGCAGGGAGGGCAATGAGCAGTTCTTC
NA	13	once	TRBJ1-5	TRBV19	CASSMGGSQPQHF	TGTGCCAGTAGTATGGGGGGGAGTCAGCCCCAGCATTTT
NA	15	few	TRBJ1-2	TRBV18	CASSPTAGAPYGYTF	TGTGCCAGCTCACCAACGGCTGGGGCCCCCTATGGCTACACCTTC
TRBD1	13	once	TRBJ1-2	TRBV12-3/TRBV12-4	CASSLRDRDGYTF	TGTGCCAGCAGTTTACGGGACAGGGATGGCTACACCTTC
TRBD1	15	NA	TRBJ2-2	TRBV2	CASSRQGANTGELFF	TGTGCCAGCAGTAGACAGGGGGCCAACACCGGGGAGCTGTTTTTT
TRBD1	16	NA	TRBJ2-1	TRBV28	CASSLFKGASYNEQFF	TGTGCCAGCAGTTTATTCAAGGGGGCTTCCTACAATGAGCAGTTCTTC
NA	15	few	TRBJ2-4	TRBV5-1	CASSLGGPSKNIQYF	TGCGCCAGCAGCCTCGGTGGGCCTTCCAAAAACATTCAGTACTTC
NA	14	NA	TRBJ2-3	TRBV11-2	CASRESGGAETQYF	TGTGCCAGCAGGGAGTCTGGGGGCGCGGAAACGCAGTATTTT
NA	14	NA	TRBJ2-1	TRBV29-1	CSVRNSGLLDEQFF	TGCAGCGTTCGTAACAGTGGGCTTTTAGATGAGCAGTTCTTC
NA	13	few	TRBJ1-2	TRBV28	CASSQPGWRGYTF	TGTGCCAGCAGTCAACCAGGGTGGCGGGGCTACACCTTC
NA	15	NA	TRBJ1-6	TRBV10-2	CASTWGSSYNSPLHF	TGCGCCAGTACCTGGGGCAGCTCCTATAATTCACCCCTCCACTTT
TRBD1	16	NA	TRBJ1-1	TRBV5-1	CASSTGQGRMNTEAFF	TGCGCCAGCAGCACCGGACAGGGTAGAATGAACACTGAAGCTTTCTTT
NA	14	NA	TRBJ2-2	TRBV5-1	CASSLSGAGGELFF	TGCGCCAGCAGCTTGTCAGGGGCCGGCGGGGAGCTGTTTTTT
TRBD1	18	NA	TRBJ1-5	TRBV5-8	CASTRRAGGKGSNQPQHF	TGTGCCAGTACCCGGCGGGCAGGGGGCAAGGGTAGCAATCAGCCCCAGCATTTT
TRBD1	14	NA	TRBJ1-2	TRBV2	CASTIGTGAGGYTF	TGTGCCAGCACGATTGGGACAGGGGCTGGTGGCTACACCTTC
TRBD1	14	NA	TRBJ2-7	TRBV2	CASSETGSGKEQYF	TGTGCCAGCAGTGAGACAGGGTCGGGGAAGGAGCAGTACTTC
NA	15	NA	TRBJ2-2	TRBV6-6	CASNIYGGDTGELFF	TGTGCCAGCAACATCTACGGGGGAGACACCGGGGAGCTGTTTTTT
TRBD1	16	NA	TRBJ1-6	TRBV4-1	CASSQVLGQKNSPLHF	TGCGCCAGCAGCCAAGTTTTGGGACAGAAAAATTCACCCCTCCACTTT
NA	14	NA	TRBJ1-5	TRBV5-1	CASSLEGGNQPQHF	TGCGCCAGCAGCTTGGAAGGGGGCAATCAGCCCCAGCATTTT
NA	17	NA	TRBJ2-3	TRBV5-6	CASSLGVRTSAADTQYF	TGTGCCAGCAGCTTGGGAGTTAGGACCTCAGCGGCAGATACGCAGTATTTT
NA	14	NA	TRBJ1-2	TRBV3-1/TRBV3-2	CASSQGHTGLLSSF	TGTGCCAGCAGCCAAGGTCATACAGGCCTCCTCTCCAGCTTC
NA	14	NA	TRBJ1-2	TRBV9	CASSSLGALYGYTF	TGTGCCAGCAGCTCCTTAGGGGCTCTATATGGCTACACCTTC
NA	12	NA	TRBJ1-1	TRBV12-3/TRBV12-4	CASSRYRETAFF	TGTGCCAGCAGCCGATACAGGGAAACGGCTTTCTTT
TRBD1	14	once	TRBJ1-1	TRBV6-5	CASSLYQGVTEAFF	TGTGCCAGCAGTTTGTACCAGGGGGTCACTGAAGCTTTCTTT
TRBD1	16	NA	TRBJ2-3	TRBV9	CASSVGGTASTDTQYF	TGTGCCAGCAGCGTAGGGGGGACAGCTAGCACAGATACGCAGTATTTT
TRBD2	15	NA	TRBJ2-1	TRBV19	CASRRTSGGSNEQFF	TGTGCCAGTAGGAGGACTAGCGGGGGGTCTAATGAGCAGTTCTTC
TRBD2	16	NA	TRBJ2-2	TRBV5-1	CASSWALAGGTGELFF	TGCGCCAGCAGCTGGGCCTTAGCGGGGGGAACCGGGGAGCTGTTTTTT
TRBD1	18	NA	TRBJ1-3	TRBV28	CASSSIAGRGLSGNTIYF	TGTGCCAGCAGTTCTATTGCGGGCAGGGGGCTGTCAGGAAACACCATATATTTT
TRBD2	15	NA	TRBJ2-2	TRBV12-5	CASGFGGANTGELFF	TGTGCTAGTGGTTTCGGGGGGGCAAACACCGGGGAGCTGTTTTTT